This T cell receptor beta chain was recorded in a study of identical twins. Regarding the study as a whole: The abundant beta clonotypes from cord blood had fewer insertions, and memory repertoires had none of this. With beta out-of-frame sequences, excess sharing by twins was weaker.

Unique molecular identifiers were present on the cDNA, and a universal primer site came from template switching. TCRdb itself ran the 5' RACE reads through MiXCR, one entry per CDR3 protein. The sample contains about 340,000 distinct CDR3 sequences, 10% to 15% of which appear only once. Turning to this clonotype: Its specificity is unknown.

Germline CDR1 is WSHSY and CDR2 is SAAADI. Losses at the gene ends were 0 bases for V and 7 bases for J; bases not matched to a gene: 12. The CDR3 length is 17 residues. Healthy Caucasians, and only they, were the donors. Another study also made use of these data, one on yellow fever vaccine responses in identical twins.

The gene calls are TRBV10-2 and TRBJ2-1; TRBD1 aligns across 7 bases. The sequenced sample consisted of CD8+ T cells sorted from blood. The TCR originated in a woman younger than 30 in good health. The CDR3 bases are TGCGCCAGCAGTGAGTCCCCAGGGGCAGGGGGAAGGAATGAGCAGTTCTTC. It specifies CASSESPGAGGRNEQFF.